A single sample is the source of the 30 T cell receptor beta chains below, sequenced in a study of siplizumab effects on memory and regulatory T cells. The data were produced by immunoSEQ multiplex PCR, yet TCRdb's version contains in-frame clones alone and is incomplete. This sample has about 120,000 clones, with approximately 92% found just once. Sequencing was carried out using non-Treg CD4+ T cells sorted from blood. The receptors come from a human donor in good health.

The J gene is TRBJ1-4, the V gene TRBV4-2, with D maybe TRBD1 (5 bases). V was shortened by 1 base and J by 8 bases, with 8 bases between the two germline ends. Germline-derived CDR1 and CDR2 are LGHNA and YNFKEQ. The CDR3 spans 13 residues. The CDR3 protein is CASSQGWGEKLFF. CDR3 DNA sequence: TGTGCCAGCAGCCAAGGGTGGGGGGAAAAACTGTTTTTT.

The rearrangement links TRBV6-5 to TRBJ2-7, with TRBD1 matching 7 bases. The length of the CDR3 is 13 residues. The germline CDR1 and CDR2 sequences are MNHEY and SVGAGI. V lost 7 bases to trimming and J lost 4 bases; unmatched junction nucleotides: 7. This CDR3 reads CASMKGQIYEQYF. The CDR3 region has the DNA TGTGCCAGCATGAAGGGACAGATTTACGAGCAGTACTTC.

The chain joins TRBV29-1 to TRBJ2-1, with 8 bases lining up with TRBD1. The CDR3 totals 16 residues. V dropped 3 bases and J dropped 2; count of bases not matched to a gene: 9. Germline CDR1 SQVTM, CDR2 ANQGSEA. The CDR3 protein is CSVDSGSGGAYNEQFF. CDR3 sequence (DNA): TGCAGCGTTGATAGTGGGTCAGGGGGCGCCTACAATGAGCAGTTCTTC.

This chain joins TRBV5-6 and TRBJ2-3; TRBD1 agrees at 8 bases. Germline V gene data show CDR1 as SGHDT and CDR2 as YYEEEE. The CDR3 spans 15 residues. V dropped 4 bases and J dropped 5; count of bases not matched to a gene: 9. CDR3 protein: CASSTTGVGGDTQYF. Written as DNA, the CDR3 is TGTGCCAGCAGCACGACAGGGGTTGGTGGAGATACGCAGTATTTT.

J is TRBJ1-5 and V is TRBV12-5; D not resolved. This CDR3 region has 12 residues. CDR1 and CDR2 from the germline V gene are LGHNT and FRNRAP. Trimming took off 7 bases at V and 7 bases at J, with 11 bases between the two ends. CDR3 bases: TGTGCTAGTGCTATGGAAGGACAGCCCCAGCATTTT. Residues: CASAMEGQPQHF.

The J gene is TRBJ1-5, the V gene TRBV5-1, with no clear D. V was cut by 4 bases and J by 5 bases, with 16 bases left in between. The germline gives CDR1 SGHRS, CDR2 YFSETQ. The CDR3 is 15 amino acids. CDR3 DNA: TGCGCCAGCAGCCCGGGCCCGGAAGGGCATCAGCCCCAGCATTTT. It is translated as CASSPGPEGHQPQHF.

V is TRBV20-1 and J is TRBJ2-5; the D is unclear. V lost 6 bases to trimming and J lost 2 bases, with 4 bases between them. The CDR3 consists of 10 residues. CDR1 is DFQATT and CDR2 is SNEGSKA in the germline V gene (reference sequence). The CDR3 reads CSAQQETQYF. CDR3 nucleotide sequence: TGCAGTGCACAACAAGAGACCCAGTACTTC.

V usage is TRBV7-3 and J usage is TRBJ1-1; weak D call: TRBD1 (6 bases). The CDR3 spans 13 residues. V shed 5 bases and J shed 3 bases, with 10 bases lying between them. CDR1 and CDR2 from the germline V gene are SGHTA and FQGTGA. This CDR3 is CASSPNRDTEAFF. The CDR3 nucleotides are TGTGCCAGCAGCCCGAACAGGGACACTGAAGCTTTCTTT. Full variable domain (remainder filled in from reference TRBV7-3 and TRBJ1-1): GAGVSQTPSNKVTEKGKYVELRCDPISGHTALYWYRQSLGQGPEFLIYFQGTGAADDSGLPNDRFFAVRPEGSVSTLKIQRTERGDSAVYLCASSPNRDTEAFFGQGTRLTVV.

V is TRBV9 and J is TRBJ2-5; D may be TRBD1 (5 bases). Trimming cost V 0 bases and J 1 base, with 19 bases left between them. This CDR3 comprises 18 residues. CDR1 is SGDLS, CDR2 YYNGEE, per germline. The CDR3 spells CASSVGLTADSFQETQYF. CDR3 nucleotide sequence: TGTGCCAGCAGCGTAGGTTTAACGGCAGACAGTTTCCAAGAGACCCAGTACTTC.

V and J are TRBV2 and TRBJ2-4; the D gene could be TRBD1 or TRBD2 (5 bases each). V lost 6 bases and J lost 4, with 13 bases in between. The germline gives CDR1 SNHLY, CDR2 FYNNEI. This CDR3 spans 14 amino acids. As DNA, the CDR3 is TGTGCCAGCAGGTCCGGGACCCAGAAAAACATTCAGTACTTC. As protein: CASRSGTQKNIQYF.

This chain uses TRBV5-1 with TRBJ2-1; 8 nucleotides line up with TRBD2. This CDR3 has 18 amino acids. The trim removed 1 base at V and 2 bases at J, leaving 11 bases unmatched. CDR1 and CDR2 from the germline V gene are SGHRS and YFSETQ. The chain's CDR3 is CASSLFGSGGLAYNEQFF. In nucleotides, the CDR3 is TGCGCCAGCAGCTTGTTCGGGTCGGGGGGACTAGCCTACAATGAGCAGTTCTTC.

The CDR3 is CASSLAGSGLNYEQYF. The DNA of the CDR3 is TGTGCCAGCAGCTTGGCTGGTAGCGGGCTAAACTACGAGCAGTACTTC. This chain joins TRBV5-4 and TRBJ2-7; TRBD2 matches 7 bases. The CDR3 extends over 16 amino acids. Looked up from germline, CDR1 is SGHNT and CDR2 is YYREEE (reference sequence). J gave up 3 bases and V 0 bases, and 9 bases lay outside the gene matches.

V usage is TRBV4-3 and J usage is TRBJ2-7; unclear D gene. The CDR3 length is 13 residues. V was trimmed by 0 bases and J by 4 bases, leaving 7 bases between them. Germline CDR1 reads LGHNA; CDR2 reads YSLEER. The CDR3 loop is CASSQDLVYEQYF. The CDR3 bases are TGCGCCAGCAGCCAAGATCTCGTATACGAGCAGTACTTC.

The V call is TRBV5-1, the J call TRBJ1-2, with 7 bases fitting TRBD1. The V and J ends lost 0 bases and 4 bases, in that order; junction bases with no gene match: 9. The germline V gene has CDR1 SGHRS and CDR2 YFSETQ. The CDR3 spans 16 residues. In DNA form, the CDR3 reads TGCGCCAGCAGCTTGGGGGATAGACAGGGTTCCTATGGCTACACCTTC. It encodes CASSLGDRQGSYGYTF.

The chain recombines TRBV19 with TRBJ2-1; 9 bases are shared with TRBD2. Trimming removed 7 bases from V and 12 bases from J; junction bases left unmatched: 16. This CDR3 contains 15 residues. Per germline, CDR1 LNHDA and CDR2 SQIVND (reference sequence). CDR3 loop: CASNVAGVLGGRQFF. The CDR3 DNA follows: TGTGCCAGTAACGTAGCGGGGGTGCTGGGGGGAAGGCAGTTCTTC.

The chain couples TRBV4-2 to TRBJ1-4, with a tentative D call TRBD1 (5 bases). CDR1 LGHNA and CDR2 YNFKEQ come from the germline V gene. V was clipped by 1 base and J by 0 bases, with 15 bases between them. The CDR3 runs to 18 residues. CDR3: CASSQGATPQATNEKLFF. In DNA form, the CDR3 reads TGTGCCAGCAGCCAAGGCGCAACCCCACAGGCAACTAATGAAAAACTGTTTTTT.

The rearrangement uses TRBV6-5 and TRBJ1-6, with D uncertain. There are 16 residues in the CDR3. The ends were cut back, 1 base at V and 0 bases at J, with 7 bases in the middle. CDR1 and CDR2 (germline): MNHEY, SVGAGI. CDR3 sequence reads: CASSYLPSSYNSPLHF. The CDR3 DNA reads TGTGCCAGCAGTTACTTACCCAGCTCCTATAATTCACCCCTCCACTTT.

The chain combines TRBV5-1 with TRBJ2-5, with 9 bases lining up with TRBD2. Trimming removed 1 base from V and 1 base from J; junction bases left unmatched: 8. The CDR3 consists of 17 residues. Germline V gene lookup returns CDR1 SGHRS and CDR2 YFSETQ. CDR3 protein: CASSLLALSGGQETQYF. Here the CDR3 DNA reads TGCGCCAGCAGCTTGCTCGCCCTTAGCGGGGGCCAAGAGACCCAGTACTTC.

The table lists this clone with a count of one. The V gene is TRBV19, the J gene TRBJ1-6, with D uncertain. The CDR3 has 18 residues. V was cut by 7 bases and J by 0 bases, with 19 bases left in between. CDR1 is LNHDA, CDR2 SQIVND, per germline (reference sequence). The DNA for the CDR3 is TGTGCCAGTAATTCAGGCCCCGGTGATGGCTCCTATAATTCACCCCTCCACTTT. This codes for CASNSGPGDGSYNSPLHF.

The chain is built from TRBV30 and TRBJ1-2; 7 bases are shared with TRBD1. The CDR3 totals 14 residues. Per germline, CDR1 GTSNPN and CDR2 SVGIG (reference sequence). J gave up 2 bases and V 4 bases, and 7 bases lay outside the gene matches. CDR3 bases: TGTGCCTGGAACCCGACAGGGCCGAACTATGGCTACACCTTC. Translating gives CAWNPTGPNYGYTF.

A few counts support this clone. The chain joins TRBV9 to TRBJ1-1; D remains unclear. Deletions cut 3 bases from V and 1 base from J, with 7 bases between. From germline, CDR1 is SGDLS and CDR2 YYNGEE. This CDR3 is 13 amino acids long. As DNA, the CDR3 is TGTGCCAGCAGCGAATCCAAGAACACTGAAGCTTTCTTT. It codes for CASSESKNTEAFF.

This sequence joins TRBV5-1 and TRBJ2-7, with D possibly matching TRBD1 (5 bases). V lost 4 bases and J 4 bases, leaving 18 bases between the germline ends. Germline values: CDR1 SGHRS, CDR2 YFSETQ. This CDR3 comprises 15 residues. The CDR3 loop reads CASSENAGRSYEQYF. DNA of the CDR3: TGCGCCAGCAGCGAAAACGCAGGGCGCTCTTACGAGCAGTACTTC.

As concerns this clone: One junction end does not reproduce the germline sequence, and a read error may be involved. This rearrangement joins TRBV7-9 to TRBJ1-5; 9 bases agree with TRBD1. The germline V gene has CDR1 SEHNR and CDR2 FQNEAQ (reference sequence). This CDR3 is built from 15 residues. DNA for the CDR3: TGTGCCAGCAGCCCCGGGACAGGGCCCAATCAGCTCCAGCATTTT. It codes for CASSPGTGPNQLQHF.

This rearrangement joins TRBV7-3 to TRBJ2-7, with 8 bases matching TRBD1. The V gene's germline CDR1 is SGHTA and CDR2 FQGTGA. Losses at the gene ends were 4 bases for V and 3 bases for J; bases not matched to a gene: 5. The CDR3 consists of 14 residues. CDR3 sequence (DNA): TGTGCCAGCAGCTGGAATGGACAGGGCTACGAGCAGTACTTC. Amino acid sequence: CASSWNGQGYEQYF.

The chain links TRBV11-2 to TRBJ2-5; the match to TRBD1 covers 9 bases. CDR1 SGHAT and CDR2 FQNNGV come from the germline V gene. The CDR3 is 13 residues long. Trimming cost V 7 bases and J 6 bases; bases outside gene matches: 6. The CDR3 DNA reads TGTGCCAGCAACACAGGGGGCGCGAAGACCCAGTACTTC. The encoded protein is CASNTGGAKTQYF.

The CDR3 nucleotides are TGTGCCAGCAGCCCAAGACTAGCGGGGGCCGGACCTAGCACAGATACGCAGTATTTT. Protein: CASSPRLAGAGPSTDTQYF. The chain employs TRBV5-4 and TRBJ2-3; 12 bases map to TRBD2. This CDR3 is built from 19 residues. Germline V gene sequence: CDR1 SGHNT, CDR2 YYREEE (reference sequence). Germline trimming cut 4 bases from V and 0 bases from J; bases unmatched to any gene: 12.

The CDR3 loop reads CATQKIYGDYGYTF. The CDR3 coding sequence is TGTGCCACACAGAAGATATACGGAGACTATGGCTACACCTTC. The chain recombines TRBV7-2 with TRBJ1-2; no firm D call. This CDR3 has 14 amino acids. Germline V gene lookup returns CDR1 SGHTA and CDR2 FQGNSA. V dropped 10 bases and J dropped 3 bases, with 18 bases sitting between them.

The chain has TRBV7-2 and TRBJ1-6; perhaps TRBD1 as D (5 bases). The CDR3 extends over 13 amino acids. Looked up from germline, CDR1 is SGHTA and CDR2 is FQGNSA. With 5 bases removed from V and 7 bases from J, the gap between germline ends came to 9 bases. CDR3 nucleotides: TGTGCCAGCAGCGTTGGGGGGAATTCACCCCTCCACTTT. This gives the protein CASSVGGNSPLHF.

This clone was seen only once. This sequence joins TRBV7-3 and TRBJ2-5; possible D gene TRBD1, 6 bases. The CDR3 loop spans 16 amino acids. Trimming pared 2 bases from V and 5 bases from J, leaving 18 bases between. Germline V CDR1 and CDR2: SGHTA, FQGTGA. The CDR3 loop reads CASSLFSSGTGETQYF. In DNA form, the CDR3 reads TGTGCCAGCAGCTTATTCAGTTCGGGCACAGGGGAGACCCAGTACTTC.

In this sample, this clone turned up a few times. The chain uses TRBV6-5 and TRBJ1-5; D call uncertain. The CDR3 is 13 amino acids. Trimming removed 2 bases at V and 0 bases at J, with 2 bases between. The germline V gene encodes CDR1 MNHEY and CDR2 SVGAGI. CDR3 in amino acids: CASSYDSNQPQHF. The CDR3 region has the DNA TGTGCCAGCAGTTACGATAGCAATCAGCCCCAGCATTTT.